The clone carrying this TCR beta chain was detected a few times. The source of the sample is a study of cytomegalovirus exposure and HLA in healthy donors. Germline V gene sequence: CDR1 MRHNA, CDR2 SNTAGT. The CDR3 totals 14 residues. V was shortened by 5 bases and J by 9 bases, with 14 bases between the two germline ends. The study ran its PCR with 60 Vbeta and 13 Jbeta primers. Assay: immunoSEQ multiplex PCR; the TCRdb copy retains only in-frame clones and omits some. The sample shows more than 85,000 clones, over 60% of them seen only once. Sequenced material: PBMCs. This receptor was identified in a female donor in good health and CMV-seronegative. The genes are TRBV6-4 and TRBJ1-6, with TRBD1 as a possible D gene (5 bases). CDR3 nucleotides: TGTGCCAGCAGTCCAGACAGTAGAGGTTCACCCCTCCACTTT. Protein sequence: CASSPDSRGSPLHF.